This TCR beta chain is drawn from a study of blood T cell repertoires in COVID-19. Across the whole study: Italy, Spain and the United States were the sources of the convalescent and acute COVID-19 samples. Sources were T cells, B-cell-depleted T cells, or PBMCs; the material itself was cDNA or gDNA.

CDR1 is SGHAT, CDR2 FQNNGV, per germline. Between the trimmed V and J ends, which lost 2 bases and 7 bases, there was a span of 8 bases. The CDR3 is 12 residues long. Repertoires were generated with immunoSEQ multiplex PCR, while TCRdb's copy carries only in-frame clones and drops some. The sample gives about 130,000 clones, 85% to 90% of which show up once; 4.3% is in the top ten. Material for sequencing was peripheral blood. The sequence was collected from a human donor in a cohort sampled during active COVID-19. The chain is built from TRBV11-2 and TRBJ1-1; no clear D gene. Here the CDR3 reads CASSLLSIEAFF. CDR3 coding DNA: TGTGCCAGCAGCTTACTGAGCATTGAAGCTTTCTTT.